This T cell receptor (beta chain) emerged from a study of T-cell memory formation after mild COVID-19. TCR alpha and TCR beta cDNA libraries with sample barcodes and UMIs came from 5'RACE using constant-segment primers. One entry per CDR3 protein, called by TCRdb with MiXCR from the 5' RACE reads. The top ten clones hold approximately 24% of a sample with over 40,000 distinct CDR3 sequences, approximately 12% of them seen once. The CDR3 spans 15 residues, counting both ends. Germline V gene lookup returns CDR1 SGHVS and CDR2 FNYEAQ. This clonotype counts as medium-sized (0.01 to 0.1%). Its antigen is unknown. It is unclear where the CDR3 begins or ends on the DNA, so no DNA is shown, and the CDR3 is as TCRdb lists it. Study results and limitations: Unconfirmed was the SARS-CoV-2 specificity of second-wave clones that peaked on day 37.

The sequenced sample was PBMCs or a T cell subset sorted from them (not recorded which). The origin of this receptor is a man between 18 and 29 years old who had mild COVID-19 (a few samples of this study predate the infection). Cell type and time point are not known. The chain uses TRBV7-6 and TRBJ2-5; the D call TRBD2 from the table was never checked on the DNA. The CDR3 is CASSFGNGLQETQYF.